Shown below are 16 T cell receptor beta chains from a single sample sequenced in a study of blood T cell repertoires in COVID-19. Some clones are missing from TCRdb's copy, which holds only in-frame ones; the method was immunoSEQ multiplex PCR. The sample contains 150,000 to 200,000 clones, more than 80% of which appear only once. The specimen sequenced was peripheral blood. Receptors were obtained from a woman older than 75 with COVID-19, enrolled during active disease.

V and J are TRBV29-1 and TRBJ1-2, with D possibly being TRBD1 (5 bases). This CDR3 is 13 amino acids long. Germline V gene lookup returns CDR1 SQVTM and CDR2 ANQGSEA. V was shortened by 4 bases and J by 0 bases, with 9 bases between the two germline ends. The DNA for the CDR3 is TGCAGCGTTGCAATGACAGCTAACTATGGCTACACCTTC. Its translation is CSVAMTANYGYTF.

The rearrangement joins TRBV18 to TRBJ1-4; TRBD1 aligns across 11 bases. After removal of 2 bases from V and 6 bases from J, the junction contained 8 bases not matched to a gene. CDR1 is KGHSH and CDR2 is LQKENI in the germline V gene. The CDR3 runs to 17 residues. The CDR3 sequence is CASSPEDRGRMYEKLFF. The CDR3 bases are TGTGCCAGCTCACCAGAGGACAGGGGGCGGATGTATGAAAAACTGTTTTTT.

This clone was detected a few times. The chain recombines TRBV7-3 with TRBJ2-2; no reliable D call. The CDR3 covers 13 residues. Germline assignment: CDR1 SGHTA and CDR2 FQGTGA. V was shortened by 3 bases and J by 4 bases, with 6 bases between the two germline ends. CDR3: CASSLGPTGELFF. The CDR3 DNA reads TGTGCCAGCAGCTTGGGCCCCACCGGGGAGCTGTTTTTT.

The V call is TRBV5-6, the J call TRBJ1-1, with unresolved D. V was pared by 4 bases and J by 3 bases, with 10 bases between. Germline CDR1 is SGHDT and CDR2 is YYEEEE. The CDR3 has 13 amino acids. The CDR3: CASSLFGYTEAFF. In nucleotides, the CDR3 is TGTGCCAGCAGCCTTTTCGGGTACACTGAAGCTTTCTTT.

This clone came up a few times. The chain is built from TRBV12-3 or TRBV12-4 and TRBJ1-5; D is perhaps TRBD1 (6 bases). V lost 6 bases and J lost 7, with 13 bases in between. The CDR3 extends over 13 amino acids. The CDR3 nucleotides read TGTGCCAGCAGCGCAGGGGAGGGACAGCCCCAGCATTTT. This gives the protein CASSAGEGQPQHF.

The rearrangement links TRBV7-2 to TRBJ2-7, with D maybe TRBD2 (6 bases). CDR1 SGHTA and CDR2 FQGNSA come from the germline V gene. V lost 1 base to trimming and J lost 0 bases, with 10 bases between them. The CDR3 contains 15 residues. The CDR3 sequence: CASSLDGGSSYEQYF. The DNA of the CDR3 is TGTGCCAGCAGCTTAGATGGAGGGAGCTCCTACGAGCAGTACTTC.

This clone was picked up one time. J is TRBJ1-1 and V is TRBV7-2, with TRBD1 as a possible D gene (5 bases). The CDR3 loop spans 13 amino acids. Trimming removed 6 bases at V and 7 bases at J, with 15 bases between. The germline V gene encodes CDR1 SGHTA and CDR2 FQGNSA. The CDR3 region has the DNA TGTGCCAGCAGGCCAGGGCTTTTGGGTGAAGCTTTCTTT. It is translated as CASRPGLLGEAFF. Complete variable domain (other parts from reference TRBV7-2 and TRBJ1-1): GAGVSQSPSNKVTEKGKDVELRCDPISGHTALYWYRQSLGQGLEFLIYFQGNSAPDKSGLPSDRFSAERTGGSVSTLTIQRTQQEDSAVYLCASRPGLLGEAFFGQGTRLTVV.

V usage is TRBV7-8 and J usage is TRBJ1-4; D ambiguous. The V gene's germline CDR1 is SGHVS and CDR2 FQNEAQ. The germline V and J ends were trimmed by 2 bases and 3 bases, with 10 bases remaining between them. There are 15 residues in the CDR3. The CDR3 DNA reads as TGTGCCAGCAGCTTAAACGGGGAGGCTAATGAAAAACTGTTTTTT. Translating it yields CASSLNGEANEKLFF.

This clone was detected only a few times. The chain employs TRBV29-1 and TRBJ2-7; D might be TRBD2 (5 bases). This CDR3 is built from 12 residues. CDR1 is SQVTM and CDR2 is ANQGSEA in the germline V gene. With 5 bases removed from V and 6 bases from J, the gap between germline ends came to 14 bases. For the CDR3, the DNA is TGCAGCGTTAAACCCCTGGCGGGCGAGCAGTACTTC. It encodes CSVKPLAGEQYF.

The chain joins TRBV28 to TRBJ1-5, with a tentative D call TRBD1 (6 bases). V lost 3 bases and J 0 bases, leaving 18 bases between the germline ends. Germline values: CDR1 MDHEN, CDR2 SYDVKM. This CDR3 comprises 18 residues. Written as DNA, the CDR3 is TGTGCCAGCAGTTTGGGGGCAACCTGGACCCATAGCAATCAGCCCCAGCATTTT. It codes for CASSLGATWTHSNQPQHF.

The chain couples TRBV7-9 to TRBJ1-3; 11 nucleotides align to TRBD1. The CDR3 runs to 15 residues. The germline V gene has CDR1 SEHNR and CDR2 FQNEAQ (reference sequence). The V segment lost 6 bases and the J segment 4 bases; nucleotides outside the gene matches: 5. The CDR3 here is CASRGTGGPGNTIYF. CDR3 DNA: TGTGCCAGCAGGGGGACAGGGGGTCCAGGAAACACCATATATTTT.

The table lists this clone with a count of one. CDR3 in amino acids: CACRAELYQPQHF. In nucleotides, the CDR3 is TGTGCCTGTAGAGCGGAGCTTTATCAGCCCCAGCATTTT. V is TRBV28 and J is TRBJ1-5; D is unresolved. This CDR3 has 13 amino acids. The germline V gene has CDR1 MDHEN and CDR2 SYDVKM. The V end lost 11 bases, the J end lost 5 bases, and 16 bases lay between the germline ends.

This clone was detected once. This chain joins TRBV7-3 and TRBJ2-2, with TRBD1 as a possible D gene (6 bases). V shed 6 bases and J shed 0 bases, with 11 bases lying between them. The CDR3 has 15 amino acids. CDR1 and CDR2 (germline): SGHTA, FQGTGA. The CDR3 sequence is CASRAGTPNTGELFF. Written as DNA, the CDR3 is TGTGCCAGCAGGGCCGGGACACCGAACACCGGGGAGCTGTTTTTT.

This clone was seen only a few times. J is TRBJ1-5 and V is TRBV27, with D perhaps matching TRBD1 (5 bases). The length of the CDR3 is 14 residues. Trimming left V 2 bases short and J 4 bases short, with 9 bases between. CDR1 is MNHEY and CDR2 is SMNVEV in the germline V gene (reference sequence). The CDR3 sequence is CASSLKGINQPQHF. DNA for the CDR3: TGTGCCAGCAGTTTAAAGGGGATTAATCAGCCCCAGCATTTT.

This rearrangement joins TRBV19 to TRBJ1-5, with 12 bases identical to TRBD1. The CDR3 sequence is 15 residues long. The V gene's germline CDR1 is LNHDA and CDR2 SQIVND (reference sequence). The junction had 3 bases not matched to a gene; V was cut back by 4 bases and J by 5 bases. The DNA of the CDR3 is TGTGCCAGTAGTACCGGGACAGGGGGCTATCAGCCCCAGCATTTT. It is translated as CASSTGTGGYQPQHF.

The V call is TRBV5-4, the J call TRBJ2-1; 13 bases match TRBD2. J lost 1 base, V lost 2 bases, and 3 bases had no gene match. CDR1 SGHNT and CDR2 YYREEE come from the germline V gene (reference sequence). The length of the CDR3 is 17 residues. CDR3 residues: CASSFTSGRASYNEQFF. The DNA for the CDR3 is TGTGCCAGCAGCTTTACTAGCGGGAGGGCATCCTACAATGAGCAGTTCTTC.